This TCR beta chain stems from a study of blood T cell repertoires in COVID-19 (dated by TCRdb to about 2020). General notes on the study: Collaborator samples came from the United States, Italy and Spain and covered acute and convalescent phases of COVID-19. The material from the prospective study consisted of cDNA or gDNA derived from T cells, B-cell-depleted T cells, or PBMCs. Subjects who had been exposed to COVID-19, were actively infected with it, or had recovered from it provided the deeply sampled blood TCRbeta repertoires that made up the dataset. A freely available public database, intended as a resource for researchers studying the immune response to SARS-CoV-2, is where the repertoires were released. The samples were drawn from two sources: the first 160 participants of the ongoing ImmuneRACE study, and 1,200 or so subjects contributed by 6 global collaborators. A de-identified subject ID, COVID-19 status, age in years and sex were almost always included in the sample metadata. Where available, HLA class I and class II types were obtained from metadata supplied by the sample provider rather than from assay-based typing. Study-wide conclusions, independent of this receptor: The amount of clinical and demographic metadata varied by source and participant and was provided uncurated.

TCRbeta CDR3 regions were amplified from genomic DNA by means of the immunoSEQ Assay, a bias-controlled multiplex PCR. The source study handled its data this way. The number of nucleated cells in each sample was estimated from the amplification of reference gene primers within the assay. To quantify the absolute abundance of each unique TCRbeta CDR3 rearrangement, sequence reads were collapsed and filtered. For each sample, productive Simpson clonality was calculated as the square root of Simpson's diversity index over productive rearrangements. TCRdb's version of the immuneACCESS table is confined to in-frame rearrangements and falls short of the full clone set. An unresolved V gene accounts for under half of the shortfall where checked; the remainder is of unknown origin. Clone size and the V and J calls come from that table; the DNA yielded D and trimming. In all, the sample holds approximately 56,000 clones, and 75% to 90% of those were seen once. 43% of the sample goes to the ten largest clones.

One collaborating source in Seattle enrolled patients while the patients were actively infected and followed the patients over time throughout the course of disease. Each collaborating institution followed its own protocols to collect whole blood in K2EDTA tubes. For TCRbeta analysis, collaborator samples were shipped as frozen whole blood, as isolated PBMCs, or as DNA extracted from either sample type. Per the germline V gene, SGHDT is the CDR1 and YYEEEE is the CDR2. V loses 4 bases at its end and J loses 7 bases; junction bases beyond the gene matches: 2. The CDR3 holds 12 amino acids from the cysteine to the phenylalanine. Only the CDR3 portion is preserved as DNA: 36 bases, with reading frame beginning at the first base. With regard to this clone: This receptor's antigen is unknown. No much larger clone is present one base from it, and per-base qualities are unavailable.

The sample was peripheral blood. The receptor comes from a woman in her fifties or sixties with COVID-19, enrolled during active disease. The chain links TRBV5-6 with TRBJ2-1, with 7 central nucleotides matching TRBD2. At the DNA level, the sequence is TGTGCCAGCAGCCCGGGGGGAAATGAGCAGTTCTTC. The translation is CASSPGGNEQFF.